This TCR beta chain was captured by sequencing in a study of blood T cell repertoires in COVID-19. Study-wide context: T cells, B-cell-depleted T cells, or PBMCs provided the cDNA or gDNA that served as material.

Only in-frame clones appear in the TCRdb table, and some are missing; sequencing was by immunoSEQ multiplex PCR. This table has roughly 250,000 clones, 65% to 85% appearing once. The CDR3 runs to 15 residues. In germline, CDR1 is MGHRA, CDR2 YSYEKL. V trimming: 4 bases; J trimming: 4 bases; junction bases outside the gene matches: 6. The gene calls are TRBV4-1 and TRBJ2-7; 11 nucleotides match TRBD1. The sequenced sample was peripheral blood. This clonotype originated in a woman in her forties with active or convalescent COVID-19. Here the CDR3 reads CASSLFRDRGYEQYF. The CDR3 DNA is TGCGCCAGCAGCCTCTTCCGGGACAGGGGGTACGAGCAGTACTTC.